Each of the 31 T cell receptor beta chains below was sequenced from the same sample in a study of T cells in Graves' hyperthyroidism and ophthalmopathy. TCR beta CDR3 region amplification was performed from RNA transcripts. The HTBI primer set drove a first-round RT-PCR of the TCR CDR3. Using its own MiXCR run on the multiplex PCR reads, TCRdb lists one record per CDR3 protein. The sample has 350,000 to 450,000 distinct CDR3 sequences, about a sixth seen once. Sequencing was performed on blood. These receptors all stem from a woman aged 30 to 39 with Graves' hyperthyroidism that later progressed to Graves' ophthalmopathy.

The chain links TRBV18 to TRBJ1-2, with 7 bases fitting TRBD1. Germline V gives CDR1 KGHSH, CDR2 LQKENI. The CDR3 sequence is 15 residues long. V lost 0 bases and J lost 1; bases outside the gene matches: 2. In nucleotides, the CDR3 is TGTGCCAGCTCACCACCGGCAGGGGGTAACTATGGCTACACCTTC. Encoded protein: CASSPPAGGNYGYTF.

This sequence joins TRBV12-3 or TRBV12-4 and TRBJ1-2; TRBD1 matches at 9 bases. The V and J ends lost 6 bases and 6 bases, in that order; junction bases with no gene match: 8. The CDR3 length is 14 residues. DNA for the CDR3: TGTGCCAGCAGCCCGCCGGGACAGGGCGATGGCTACACCTTC. Its protein is CASSPPGQGDGYTF.

Ten or more counts support this clonotype. The CDR3 spells CASGVARGSITEAFF. The CDR3, as DNA: TGTGCCAGCGGGGTCGCTCGGGGCTCTATCACTGAAGCTTTCTTT. J is TRBJ1-1 and V is TRBV2; D might be TRBD1 (5 bases). Per the germline V gene, CDR1 is SNHLY and CDR2 is FYNNEI. The ends were cut back, 8 bases at V and 4 bases at J, with 20 bases in the middle. The CDR3 runs to 15 residues.

The chain has TRBV4-1 and TRBJ2-5; D tentatively fits TRBD1 or TRBD2 (5 bases each). Germline V gives CDR1 MGHRA, CDR2 YSYEKL. This CDR3 region has 15 residues. V dropped 2 bases and J dropped 2 bases, with 12 bases sitting between them. The CDR3 spells CASSQRGDDQETQYF. The CDR3 DNA reads TGCGCCAGCAGCCAACGAGGGGATGATCAAGAGACCCAGTACTTC.

This clonotype was seen ten or more times. V is TRBV7-6 and J is TRBJ2-7; 7 bases map to TRBD1. V lost 5 bases and J lost 2; bases outside the gene matches: 3. CDR3 length equals 13 residues. The germline CDR1 and CDR2 sequences are SGHVS and FNYEAQ. CDR3: CASSAGTAYEQYF. The CDR3 nucleotides are TGTGCCAGCAGCGCCGGGACAGCCTACGAGCAGTACTTC.

The chain joins TRBV2 to TRBJ1-5, with D maybe TRBD1 (5 bases). Germline CDR1 SNHLY, CDR2 FYNNEI. The CDR3 sequence is 14 residues long. Deletions cut 4 bases from V and 6 bases from J, with 13 bases between. DNA of the CDR3: TGTGCCAGCAGTGGATCCAGGGCGGGTCAGCCCCAGCATTTT. Protein: CASSGSRAGQPQHF.

There are many counts of this clonotype. The V and J genes are TRBV19 and TRBJ2-7; D may correspond to TRBD1 or TRBD2 (5 bases each). The germline V and J ends were trimmed by 3 bases and 4 bases, with 16 bases remaining between them. Germline V gives CDR1 LNHDA, CDR2 SQIVND (reference sequence). The CDR3 covers 15 residues. The CDR3 DNA is TGTGCCAGTAGTATTACCGGGGACCACGCTTACGAGCAGTACTTC. Translated, it gives CASSITGDHAYEQYF.

This clonotype was seen many times. This chain joins TRBV7-8 and TRBJ2-5, with 7 bases that match TRBD2. In germline, CDR1 is SGHVS, CDR2 FQNEAQ. CDR3 size: 15 residues. Unmatched junction bases numbered 11, after V lost 5 bases and J lost 5 bases. For the CDR3, the DNA is TGTGCCAGCAGCCCCCGTGGGGGGGTAGGCGAGACCCAGTACTTC. The encoded protein is CASSPRGGVGETQYF.

This chain uses TRBV5-1 with TRBJ2-5; no definite D call. V dropped 0 bases and J dropped 1 base, with 10 bases sitting between them. CDR3 length: 15 residues. Germline values: CDR1 SGHRS, CDR2 YFSETQ. CDR3 sequence reads: CASSLGFLGQETQYF. Written as DNA, the CDR3 is TGCGCCAGCAGCTTGGGCTTTCTCGGCCAAGAGACCCAGTACTTC.

This clonotype showed up just a few times. This rearrangement joins TRBV30 to TRBJ2-3; tentative D call: TRBD2 (5 bases). Germline values: CDR1 GTSNPN, CDR2 SVGIG (reference sequence). The CDR3 totals 14 residues. Trimming cost V 1 base and J 0 bases, with 8 bases left between them. The chain's CDR3 is CAWSEEASTDTQYF. CDR3 bases: TGTGCCTGGAGTGAGGAGGCTAGCACAGATACGCAGTATTTT.

This clonotype has at least ten counts. CDR3 nucleotide sequence: TGCAGTGCAACTGACAGCTTAAACTATGGCTACACCTTC. It encodes CSATDSLNYGYTF. This rearrangement joins TRBV20-1 to TRBJ1-2, with D possibly TRBD1 on 5 matching bases. V was clipped by 6 bases and J by 2 bases, with 13 bases between them. Looked up from germline, CDR1 is DFQATT and CDR2 is SNEGSKA (reference sequence). This CDR3 has 13 residues.

This clonotype was detected ten times or more. V gene TRBV5-1 combines with J gene TRBJ1-1, with TRBD1 as a possible D gene (5 bases). The CDR3 consists of 15 residues. Between the trimmed V and J ends, which lost 1 base and 1 base, there was a span of 11 bases. Per germline, CDR1 SGHRS and CDR2 YFSETQ. The CDR3 loop is CASSLFRGGNTEAFF. For the CDR3, the DNA is TGCGCCAGCAGCTTGTTCCGGGGGGGGAACACTGAAGCTTTCTTT.

The sample holds many counts of this clonotype. This chain connects TRBV12-3 or TRBV12-4 to TRBJ2-7; tentatively, D is TRBD1 (8 bases). The CDR3 runs 15 residues. V lost 5 bases to trimming and J lost 6 bases, with 20 bases between them. This CDR3 reads CASSRQGIPGGEQYF. CDR3 sequence (DNA): TGTGCCAGCAGTCGACAGGGGATCCCGGGGGGCGAGCAGTACTTC.

The table lists this clonotype with many counts. The V gene is TRBV12-3 or TRBV12-4, the J gene TRBJ2-2, with TRBD2 as a possible D gene (5 bases). The CDR3 runs 15 residues. With 10 bases removed from V and 0 bases from J, the gap between germline ends came to 15 bases. CDR3 loop: CAIPGGRSNTGELFF. The DNA for the CDR3 is TGTGCCATTCCCGGAGGCAGGTCGAACACCGGGGAGCTGTTTTTT.

The rearrangement joins TRBV11-2 to TRBJ2-7, with 7 bases aligning to TRBD2. After removal of 5 bases from V and 3 bases from J, the junction contained 7 bases not matched to a gene. This CDR3 has 14 amino acids. Germline V gene data show CDR1 as SGHAT and CDR2 as FQNNGV. The CDR3: CASSRGDYHYEQYF. CDR3 nucleotides: TGTGCCAGCAGCCGGGGGGACTACCACTACGAGCAGTACTTC.

The chain has TRBV7-2 and TRBJ1-2, with D unclear. CDR1 is SGHTA and CDR2 is FQGNSA in the germline V gene. Trimming took 4 bases from V and 8 from J, leaving 17 bases between them. The CDR3 sequence is 14 residues long. The CDR3 DNA follows: TGTGCCAGCAGCTCCTTCGGGGAGGGTTACGGCTACACCTTC. It translates to CASSSFGEGYGYTF.

This clonotype was seen at least ten times. CDR3 DNA sequence: TGTGCCAGCAGTACCGGGACTAGCGGGAGAAGTGAGCAGTTCTTC. It is translated as CASSTGTSGRSEQFF. This sequence joins TRBV6-1 and TRBJ2-1; 14 positions match TRBD2. CDR1 is MNHNS and CDR2 is SASEGT in the germline V gene. Trimming cost V 5 bases and J 9 bases; bases outside gene matches: 6. The CDR3 consists of 15 residues.

At least ten counts were recorded for this clonotype. The V gene is TRBV12-3 or TRBV12-4, the J gene TRBJ1-5; TRBD1 is a possible D gene (5 bases). V was cut by 5 bases and J by 7 bases, with 12 bases left in between. CDR3 length: 13 amino acids. The CDR3 DNA reads as TGTGCCAGCAGTCCAGGGTGGGGGCAGCCCCAGCATTTT. Translating it yields CASSPGWGQPQHF.

This clonotype was seen ten or more times. The chain recombines TRBV5-1 with TRBJ1-6, with TRBD1 matching 7 bases. The trim removed 3 bases at V and 7 bases at J, leaving 4 bases unmatched. This CDR3 comprises 14 residues. The germline V gene encodes CDR1 SGHRS and CDR2 YFSETQ. CDR3 amino acids: CASSSTGLNSPLHF. CDR3 DNA: TGCGCCAGCAGCTCGACAGGGCTCAATTCACCCCTCCACTTT.

This clonotype was counted a single time. A much larger clone lies one base from this, so it may be a read error. The chain has TRBV20-1 and TRBJ1-1, with 8 bases fitting TRBD1. Germline V gene sequence: CDR1 DFQATT, CDR2 SNEGSKA (reference sequence). CDR3 length equals 16 residues. The CDR3 is CSATQLTGEMNTDAFF. Written as DNA, the CDR3 is TGCAGTGCTACTCAACTGACAGGGGAAATGAACACTGACGCTTTCTTT.

This clonotype was detected only a few times. This rearrangement joins TRBV27 to TRBJ2-4, with D unclear. The CDR3 runs to 14 residues. Germline V gene data show CDR1 as MNHEY and CDR2 as SMNVEV (reference sequence). V was cut by 3 bases and J by 1 base, with 7 bases left in between. The CDR3 is CASSFLSAKNIQYF. The CDR3, as DNA: TGTGCCAGCAGTTTTTTGTCCGCCAAAAACATTCAGTACTTC.

This clonotype came up many times. The V gene is TRBV12-5, the J gene TRBJ1-2, with D possibly matching TRBD1 (5 bases). Germline V gene sequence: CDR1 LGHNT, CDR2 FRNRAP. Trimming removed 1 base at V and 6 bases at J, with 18 bases between. The CDR3 consists of 16 residues. The CDR3 loop reads CASGLETWVAGNGYTF. DNA for the CDR3: TGTGCTAGTGGTTTGGAAACATGGGTGGCAGGGAATGGCTACACCTTC.

This clonotype was detected a few times. The chain joins TRBV5-1 to TRBJ1-5, with D tentatively TRBD1 (5 bases). Deletions cut 0 bases from V and 4 bases from J, with 11 bases between. The CDR3 is 15 amino acids. CDR1 and CDR2 (germline): SGHRS, YFSETQ. CDR3 amino acids: CASSLVAGPNQPQHF. As DNA, the CDR3 is TGCGCCAGCAGCTTGGTCGCGGGGCCTAATCAGCCCCAGCATTTT.

This clonotype was recorded at least ten times. This chain links TRBV5-1 with TRBJ1-2, with a possible D match to TRBD1 (6 bases). The CDR3 sequence is 17 residues long. Germline loops: CDR1 SGHRS, CDR2 YFSETQ. The V gene lost 5 bases and the J gene lost 6 bases, with 26 bases spanning the gap. CDR3 amino acids: CASRNMIPDSKWNGYTF. The CDR3 DNA is TGCGCCAGCAGGAATATGATCCCGGACAGTAAGTGGAATGGCTACACCTTC.

This clonotype has ten or more counts. The rearrangement links TRBV29-1 to TRBJ2-1, with 12 bases matching TRBD2. Germline V gene data show CDR1 as SQVTM and CDR2 as ANQGSEA. The J segment lost 0 bases and the V segment lost 6 bases, leaving 0 bases of the junction unmatched. This CDR3 region has 14 residues. The CDR3 spells CSVTSGSSYNEQFF. DNA for the CDR3: TGCAGCGTGACTAGCGGGAGCTCCTACAATGAGCAGTTCTTC.

This clonotype was observed many times. V is TRBV3-1 and J is TRBJ1-1; D gene uncertain. V shed 4 bases and J shed 6 bases, with 12 bases lying between them. This CDR3 spans 13 amino acids. CDR1 and CDR2 (germline): LGHDT, YNNKEL (reference sequence). The CDR3 here is CASSPLGTAEAFF. CDR3 nucleotides: TGTGCCAGCAGCCCGTTGGGTACGGCTGAAGCTTTCTTT.

The rearrangement uses TRBV5-6 and TRBJ2-1, with TRBD1 identical over 7 bases. Germline CDR1 and CDR2: SGHDT and YYEEEE. V lost 2 bases, J lost 0 bases, and 2 bases stayed unmatched. This CDR3 has 15 amino acids. The CDR3, as DNA: TGTGCCAGCAGCTTCTGGGACAGCTCCTACAATGAGCAGTTCTTC. Encoded protein: CASSFWDSSYNEQFF.

This clonotype was detected many times. The V and J genes are TRBV3-1 and TRBJ2-2; TRBD2 matches 13 bases. J gave up 6 bases and V 4 bases, and 5 bases lay outside the gene matches. Germline V gives CDR1 LGHDT, CDR2 YNNKEL (reference sequence). CDR3 length equals 16 residues. CDR3 sequence: CASSPWTSGSAGELFF. For the CDR3, the DNA is TGTGCCAGCAGCCCCTGGACTAGCGGGAGCGCCGGGGAGCTGTTTTTT.

This clonotype was counted a few times. This CDR3 reads CASTPSGFVDSPLHF. CDR3 nucleotide sequence: TGTGCCAGCACCCCGTCAGGGTTCGTGGATTCACCCCTCCACTTT. The chain has TRBV6-1 and TRBJ1-6, with a possible D match to TRBD1 (5 bases). Per germline, CDR1 MNHNS and CDR2 SASEGT. V was cut by 7 bases and J by 8 bases, with 18 bases left in between. The CDR3 is 15 residues long.

The chain carries TRBV20-1 and TRBJ2-6, with TRBD2 identical over 7 bases. This CDR3 is built from 18 residues. Germline CDR1 reads DFQATT; CDR2 reads SNEGSKA (reference sequence). V gave up 0 bases and J gave up 0 bases; unmatched junction bases: 8. CDR3 bases: TGCAGTGCTAGAGATTTCTCGGGGGGAGGCTCTGGGGCCAACGTCCTGACTTTC. Protein: CSARDFSGGGSGANVLTF.

This chain joins TRBV27 and TRBJ2-7; a weak D match, TRBD2 (5 bases). V dropped 5 bases and J dropped 1 base, with 15 bases sitting between them. There are 15 residues in the CDR3. Per germline, CDR1 MNHEY and CDR2 SMNVEV (reference sequence). The CDR3 nucleotides are TGTGCCAGCAGTCCCTCGTTTTCGGGGTCCTACGAGCAGTACTTC. Amino acid sequence: CASSPSFSGSYEQYF.